Below are 26 T cell receptor beta chains sequenced from a single sample in a study of regulatory T cells in long-lasting Graves disease. Time point: newly diagnosed GD, antithyroid drugs for less than 3 months. Scientists built the TCR library using RNA that was extracted from PBMCs. For TCR beta, libraries came from iRepertoire HTBI primers and Arm-PCR of CDR3 regions. TCRdb re-called the multiplex PCR reads with MiXCR, one entry per CDR3 protein. The repertoire holds a few hundred thousand distinct CDR3 sequences, with 12% as singletons. These same records also appear under a second study, on T cells in Graves' hyperthyroidism and ophthalmopathy.

The source material was peripheral blood mononuclear cells (PBMCs), sampled at new diagnosis, from a patient treated with antithyroid drugs. These TCRs come from a woman between 18 and 30 years old with Graves disease.

This clonotype appeared many times. J is TRBJ1-4 and V is TRBV2, with 7 nucleotides matching TRBD1. V was pared by 6 bases and J by 8 bases, with 9 bases of the junction left unmatched. The CDR3 has 14 residues. CDR1 SNHLY and CDR2 FYNNEI come from the germline V gene. The chain's CDR3 is CASRETGDREKLFF. CDR3 coding DNA: TGTGCCAGCAGGGAAACAGGGGATCGGGAAAAACTGTTTTTT. Together with reference TRBV2 and TRBJ1-4, the CDR3 gives the full variable domain: EPEVTQTPSHQVTQMGQEVILRCVPISNHLYFYWYRQILGQKVEFLVSFYNNEISEKSEIFDDQFSVERPDGSNFTLKIRSTKLEDSAMYFCASRETGDREKLFFGSGTQLSVL.

This clonotype appeared many times. This rearrangement joins TRBV28 to TRBJ2-4; TRBD1 is a possible D gene (5 bases). V was cut by 5 bases and J by 5 bases, with 10 bases left in between. Germline V gene lookup returns CDR1 MDHEN and CDR2 SYDVKM. The CDR3 has 13 amino acids. The CDR3 sequence: CASSQRGENIQYF. As DNA, the CDR3 is TGTGCCAGCAGTCAAAGGGGTGAAAACATTCAGTACTTC.

The chain links TRBV5-1 to TRBJ1-2, with unresolved D. The CDR3 sequence is 13 residues long. CDR1 is SGHRS and CDR2 is YFSETQ in the germline V gene. V was pared by 0 bases and J by 3 bases, with 6 bases between. The CDR3 reads CASSLEGDYGYTF. The CDR3 DNA sequence: TGCGCCAGCAGCTTGGAAGGAGACTATGGCTACACCTTC.

This clonotype was seen many times. J is TRBJ2-1 and V is TRBV15, with 9 bases aligning to TRBD1. The CDR3 sequence is 15 residues long. The J segment lost 5 bases and the V segment lost 3 bases, leaving 5 bases of the junction unmatched. Per the germline V gene, CDR1 is LNHNV and CDR2 is YYDKDF (reference sequence). The CDR3 here is CATSSWDRDDNEQFF. Written as DNA, the CDR3 is TGTGCCACCAGCAGCTGGGACAGGGATGACAATGAGCAGTTCTTC.

In its sample, this clonotype was seen many times. The CDR3 DNA sequence: TGTGCCAGCGGGGGGTGGGGCACCGGGGAGCTGTTTTTT. The encoded protein is CASGGWGTGELFF. This sequence joins TRBV11-3 and TRBJ2-2, with D tentatively TRBD2 (6 bases). V lost 8 bases and J lost 4, with 11 bases in between. CDR1 SGHNT and CDR2 YENEEA come from the germline V gene. The CDR3 extends over 13 amino acids.

In regard to this clonotype: A single base separates this from a much larger clone, so it may be a read error. V and J are TRBV3-1 and TRBJ1-4, with D possibly being TRBD1 (5 bases). Per germline, CDR1 LGHDT and CDR2 YNNKEL (reference sequence). V was trimmed by 3 bases and J by 10 bases, leaving 18 bases between them. The CDR3 contains 15 residues. The DNA of the CDR3 is TGTGCCAGCAGCCATGGGACCTTGGGGTATGCAAAACTGTTTTTT. It yields the protein CASSHGTLGYAKLFF.

This clonotype was counted a few times. The chain couples TRBV4-2 to TRBJ1-1; perhaps TRBD1 as D (5 bases). The V gene's germline CDR1 is LGHNA and CDR2 YNFKEQ. CDR3 length: 15 amino acids. V was clipped by 7 bases and J by 4 bases, with 19 bases between them. The CDR3 DNA follows: TGTGCCAGCACTCAAACCAGGGTTGATGCCACTGAAGCTTTCTTT. Translation: CASTQTRVDATEAFF.

Notes on this clonotype: A read error may explain this, as a much larger clone is one base away. The V call is TRBV20-1, the J call TRBJ2-3, with TRBD2 matching 15 bases. The CDR3 consists of 13 residues. CDR1 and CDR2 (germline): DFQATT, SNEGSKA (reference sequence). Trimming took 6 bases from V and 7 from J; bases not matched to a gene: 2. CDR3 bases: TGCAGTGCCGGGACTAGCGGGAGGAATACGCAGTATTTT. Translation: CSAGTSGRNTQYF.

This clonotype was detected ten times or more. The chain uses TRBV11-2 and TRBJ1-1; tentatively, D is TRBD1 (5 bases). The ends were cut back, 5 bases at V and 0 bases at J, with 10 bases in the middle. This CDR3 has 14 amino acids. Germline CDR1 is SGHAT and CDR2 is FQNNGV. CDR3 sequence: CASSIGHMNTEAFF. The CDR3 nucleotides read TGTGCCAGCAGCATTGGACACATGAACACTGAAGCTTTCTTT.

Many counts were recorded for this clonotype. V is TRBV9 and J is TRBJ2-2; 7 nucleotides line up with TRBD1. The CDR3 contains 14 residues. Per germline, CDR1 SGDLS and CDR2 YYNGEE. Trimming at V came to 7 bases and at J to 3 bases, leaving 6 bases not matched to a gene. The CDR3 here is CASCPTGYTGELFF. The CDR3 nucleotides are TGTGCCAGCTGTCCGACAGGGTACACCGGGGAGCTGTTTTTT. The variable domain in full, completed from reference TRBV9 and TRBJ2-2, reads DSGVTQTPKHLITATGQRVTLRCSPRSGDLSVYWYQQSLDQGLQFLIQYYNGEERAKGNILERFSAQQFPDLHSELNLSSLELGDSALYFCASCPTGYTGELFFGEGSRLTVL.

The chain uses TRBV7-9 and TRBJ2-3; 10 bases agree with TRBD2. The length of the CDR3 is 17 residues. V trimming: 7 bases; J trimming: 2 bases; junction bases outside the gene matches: 12. The germline gives CDR1 SEHNR, CDR2 FQNEAQ (reference sequence). DNA of the CDR3: TGTGCCAGCACCCCGACTAGCGGGTCTAGGATCACAGATACGCAGTATTTT. This gives the protein CASTPTSGSRITDTQYF. The full variable domain, completed using reference TRBV7-9 and TRBJ2-3, is DTGVSQNPRHKITKRGQNVTFRCDPISEHNRLYWYRQTLGQGPEFLTYFQNEAQLEKSRLLSDRFSAERPKGSFSTLEIQRTEQGDSAMYLCASTPTSGSRITDTQYFGPGTRLTVL.

This clonotype was detected many times. The chain has TRBV12-3 or TRBV12-4 and TRBJ2-2; D is possibly TRBD2 (6 bases). Trimming shortened V by 6 bases and J by 2 bases, and 13 bases separated the two germline ends. There are 15 residues in the CDR3. The CDR3 is CASRPGLINTGELFF. The DNA of the CDR3 is TGTGCCAGCAGACCGGGACTGATAAACACCGGGGAGCTGTTTTTT.

The table lists this clonotype with many counts. The rearrangement links TRBV29-1 to TRBJ2-7; 9 nucleotides align to TRBD1. V lost 3 bases and J lost 4; bases outside the gene matches: 4. Germline lookup yields CDR1 SQVTM and CDR2 ANQGSEA. The CDR3 runs 13 residues. CDR3: CSVDSGQGYEQYF. The CDR3 region has the DNA TGCAGCGTTGACTCGGGACAGGGTTACGAGCAGTACTTC.

The chain carries TRBV4-1 and TRBJ1-1; 8 positions agree with TRBD1. Germline lookup yields CDR1 MGHRA and CDR2 YSYEKL. Germline trimming cut 4 bases from V and 1 base from J; bases unmatched to any gene: 8. CDR3 length: 16 residues. The CDR3 loop reads CASSRGQGPTNTEAFF. CDR3 DNA sequence: TGCGCCAGCAGCCGCGGACAGGGTCCTACGAACACTGAAGCTTTCTTT.

The chain has TRBV20-1 and TRBJ1-2; perhaps TRBD1 as D (5 bases). The CDR3 loop spans 13 amino acids. Germline V lookup: CDR1 DFQATT, CDR2 SNEGSKA (reference sequence). V lost 3 bases and J 9 bases, leaving 17 bases between the germline ends. The CDR3 sequence: CSASGDPGKSYTF. CDR3 bases: TGCAGTGCTAGTGGGGACCCGGGAAAAAGCTACACCTTC.

The chain uses TRBV12-3 or TRBV12-4 and TRBJ2-2; 8 bases map to TRBD1. The CDR3 covers 16 residues. Unmatched junction bases numbered 6, after V lost 5 bases and J lost 1 base. CDR3 nucleotide sequence: TGTGCCAGCAGTCGACGCGGGACAGGGAACACCGGGGAGCTGTTTTTT. Protein product: CASSRRGTGNTGELFF.

This clonotype was picked up a small number of times. The rearrangement uses TRBV6-1 and TRBJ2-7; no definite D call. CDR1 is MNHNS and CDR2 is SASEGT in the germline V gene. This CDR3 has 13 amino acids. Trimming stripped 5 bases from V and 13 bases from J, with 21 bases between. The CDR3 DNA is TGTGCCAGCAGTCCCGCCGAAGTAGCCGAGCCTTACTTC. Protein product: CASSPAEVAEPYF.

This clonotype was seen at least ten times. The rearrangement uses TRBV18 and TRBJ1-2; tentative D call: TRBD1 (5 bases). CDR1 and CDR2 (germline): KGHSH, LQKENI. The CDR3 has 13 residues. Between the trimmed V and J ends, which lost 2 bases and 6 bases, there was a span of 10 bases. The CDR3 DNA sequence: TGTGCCAGCTCACCAGGGAGGGGTGATGGCTACACCTTC. Translated, it gives CASSPGRGDGYTF. The full variable domain, in which reference TRBV18 and TRBJ1-2 provide the parts outside the CDR3, is NAGVMQNPRHLVRRRGQEARLRCSPMKGHSHVYWYRQLPEEGLKFMVYLQKENIIDESGMPKERFSAEFPKEGPSILRIQQVVRGDSAAYFCASSPGRGDGYTFGSGTRLTVV.

This clonotype was seen a few times. A read error likely explains this, since a far larger clone differs by one base. This chain connects TRBV12-3 or TRBV12-4 to TRBJ1-4, with TRBD1 matching over 9 bases. The CDR3 sequence is 14 residues long. CDR3 sequence (DNA): TGTGCCAGCAGCCCGGGACAGGGAAATGGAAAACTGTTTTTT. Protein product: CASSPGQGNGKLFF.

Many counts were recorded for this clonotype. V is TRBV9 and J is TRBJ2-5; D remains unclear. This CDR3 has 15 amino acids. With 0 bases removed from V and 1 base from J, the gap between germline ends came to 10 bases. Germline CDR1 reads SGDLS; CDR2 reads YYNGEE. The CDR3 region has the DNA TGTGCCAGCAGCGTAGGAGTAGCCACCCAAGAGACCCAGTACTTC. As protein: CASSVGVATQETQYF.

This clonotype has ten or more counts. The chain combines TRBV12-3 or TRBV12-4 with TRBJ2-1; unclear D gene. The CDR3 totals 13 residues. V was trimmed by 6 bases and J by 3 bases, leaving 9 bases between them. CDR3 residues: CASRALSYNEQFF. CDR3 DNA: TGTGCCAGCAGAGCTCTAAGCTACAATGAGCAGTTCTTC.

In its sample, this clonotype was seen many times. The chain recombines TRBV25-1 with TRBJ1-2; a weak D match, TRBD1 (6 bases). This CDR3 has 14 residues. Trimming removed 4 bases at V and 4 bases at J, with 13 bases between. Germline assignment: CDR1 MGHDK and CDR2 SYGVNS. The CDR3 nucleotides are TGTGCCAGCAGTGCCACGACAGGAATCTATGGCTACACCTTC. It codes for CASSATTGIYGYTF.

The V gene is TRBV20-1, the J gene TRBJ2-1; 13 nucleotides match TRBD2. J was trimmed by 9 bases and V by 6 bases; bases with no gene match: 8. The CDR3 has 14 residues. CDR1 is DFQATT and CDR2 is SNEGSKA in the germline V gene (reference sequence). CDR3 loop: CSARRTSGRGEQFF. In DNA form, the CDR3 reads TGCAGTGCAAGGCGGACTAGCGGGAGAGGTGAGCAGTTCTTC.

This clonotype occurred many times. The gene calls are TRBV11-2 and TRBJ2-5, with 10 bases aligning to TRBD1. CDR1 and CDR2 from the germline V gene are SGHAT and FQNNGV. V gave up 4 bases and J gave up 5 bases; unmatched junction bases: 7. The CDR3 is 15 residues long. The CDR3, as DNA: TGTGCCAGCAGCTGGACAGGGGGTTTTCGGGAGACCCAGTACTTC. Protein sequence: CASSWTGGFRETQYF. The full variable domain, its missing parts supplied by reference TRBV11-2 and TRBJ2-5, is EAGVAQSPRYKIIEKRQSVAFWCNPISGHATLYWYQQILGQGPKLLIQFQNNGVVDDSQLPKDRFSAERLKGVDSTLKIQPAKLEDSAVYLCASSWTGGFRETQYFGPGTRLLVL.

This clonotype was detected a few times. CDR3: CASSLRQLGYTF. The CDR3 DNA reads TGTGCCAGTAGTTTAAGACAGCTCGGCTACACCTTC. The chain is built from TRBV19 and TRBJ1-2, with D perhaps matching TRBD1 (5 bases). The V end lost 5 bases, the J end lost 8 bases, and 12 bases lay between the germline ends. This CDR3 spans 12 amino acids. Germline lookup yields CDR1 LNHDA and CDR2 SQIVND (reference sequence).

V is TRBV2 and J is TRBJ1-5; 7 bases agree with TRBD1. Germline trimming cut 6 bases from V and 3 bases from J; bases unmatched to any gene: 8. The CDR3 sequence is 15 residues long. The germline V gene encodes CDR1 SNHLY and CDR2 FYNNEI. CDR3 in amino acids: CASRRDSFVNQPQHF. Here the CDR3 DNA reads TGTGCCAGCAGGCGGGACAGCTTCGTCAATCAGCCCCAGCATTTT.